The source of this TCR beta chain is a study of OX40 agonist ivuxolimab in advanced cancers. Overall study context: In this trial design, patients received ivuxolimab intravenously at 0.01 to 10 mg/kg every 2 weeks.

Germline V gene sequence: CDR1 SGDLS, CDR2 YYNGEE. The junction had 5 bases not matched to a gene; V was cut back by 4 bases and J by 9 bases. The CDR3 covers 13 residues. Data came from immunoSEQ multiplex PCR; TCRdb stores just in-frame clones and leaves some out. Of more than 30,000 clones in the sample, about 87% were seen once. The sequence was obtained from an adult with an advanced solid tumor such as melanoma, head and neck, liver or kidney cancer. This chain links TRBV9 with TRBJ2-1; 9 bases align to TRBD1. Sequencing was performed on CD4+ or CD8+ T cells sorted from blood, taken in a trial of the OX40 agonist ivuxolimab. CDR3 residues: CASSYGTGSEQFF. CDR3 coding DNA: TGTGCCAGCAGCTACGGGACAGGGAGTGAGCAGTTCTTC.